Following are 3 T cell receptor beta chains from one sample sequenced in a study of memory CD4+ T cells and cytomegalovirus serostatus (dated by TCRdb to between 2019 and 2020). To prepare the library, the immunoSEQ multiplex PCR assay was applied. Entries here come from immuneACCESS through TCRdb and include only in-frame sequences with V and J called. Some clones fail to appear in such tables; in the studies checked, an unresolved V gene covers under half of the shortfall, and the cause of the remainder is unknown. The sample profile shows tens of thousands of clones; around 77% of them were found once. Of the sample, 0.88% is held by the ten largest clones. Single viable CD3+CD4+CD8-CD45RO+ cells were sorted as memory CD4+ T cells on a FACSAria II. The sequencing sample was made of memory CD4+ T cells from blood. These receptors came from an adult in good health and CMV-seronegative.

This chain uses TRBV6-1 with TRBJ2-6; TRBD1 is a possible D gene (5 bases). Germline CDR1 and CDR2: MNHNS and SASEGT. CDR3 size: 17 residues. V shed 4 bases and J shed 1 base, with 14 bases lying between them. The CDR3 sequence is CASSVQRGMSGANVLTF. The CDR3 nucleotides read TGTGCCAGCAGTGTCCAAAGGGGAATGTCTGGGGCCAACGTCCTGACTTTC.

This chain uses TRBV19 with TRBJ2-1; D unresolved. From germline, CDR1 is LNHDA and CDR2 SQIVND (reference sequence). Trimming pared 6 bases from V and 9 bases from J, leaving 9 bases between. The CDR3 is 11 amino acids. The CDR3 sequence is CASSGQVEQFF. CDR3 sequence (DNA): TGTGCCAGTAGCGGTCAGGTTGAGCAGTTCTTC.

This clone was detected only once. This chain links TRBV29-1 with TRBJ2-3; 9 nucleotides agree with TRBD1. Losses at the gene ends were 6 bases for V and 0 bases for J; bases not matched to a gene: 4. Germline V gives CDR1 SQVTM, CDR2 ANQGSEA. This CDR3 contains 14 residues. CDR3 in DNA: TGCAGCGTAGCACAGGGGGCGAGCACAGATACGCAGTATTTT. Translation: CSVAQGASTDTQYF.